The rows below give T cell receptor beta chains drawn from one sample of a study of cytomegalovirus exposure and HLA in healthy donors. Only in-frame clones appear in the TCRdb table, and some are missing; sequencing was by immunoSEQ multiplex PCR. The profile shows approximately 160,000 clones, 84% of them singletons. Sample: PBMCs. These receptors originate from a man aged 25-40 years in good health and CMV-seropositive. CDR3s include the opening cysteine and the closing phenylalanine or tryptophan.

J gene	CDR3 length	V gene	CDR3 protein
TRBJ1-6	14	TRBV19	CASSTPGVGSPLHF
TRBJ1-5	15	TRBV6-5	CASSRAGGGGQPQHF
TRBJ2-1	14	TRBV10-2	CASRGFSGDNEQFF
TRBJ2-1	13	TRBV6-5	CASSYSGVNEQFF
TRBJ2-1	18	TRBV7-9	CASRTIAGAQSSYNEQFF
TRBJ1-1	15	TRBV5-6	CASSFGDRVITEAFF
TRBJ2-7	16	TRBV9	CASSGRTGGSPYEQYF
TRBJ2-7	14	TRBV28	CASSPEGRGNEQYF
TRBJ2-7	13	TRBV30	CAWSSTKRYEQYF
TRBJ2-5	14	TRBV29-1	CSVGGTSGYETQYF
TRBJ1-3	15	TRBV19	CASSPTRDTRNTIYF